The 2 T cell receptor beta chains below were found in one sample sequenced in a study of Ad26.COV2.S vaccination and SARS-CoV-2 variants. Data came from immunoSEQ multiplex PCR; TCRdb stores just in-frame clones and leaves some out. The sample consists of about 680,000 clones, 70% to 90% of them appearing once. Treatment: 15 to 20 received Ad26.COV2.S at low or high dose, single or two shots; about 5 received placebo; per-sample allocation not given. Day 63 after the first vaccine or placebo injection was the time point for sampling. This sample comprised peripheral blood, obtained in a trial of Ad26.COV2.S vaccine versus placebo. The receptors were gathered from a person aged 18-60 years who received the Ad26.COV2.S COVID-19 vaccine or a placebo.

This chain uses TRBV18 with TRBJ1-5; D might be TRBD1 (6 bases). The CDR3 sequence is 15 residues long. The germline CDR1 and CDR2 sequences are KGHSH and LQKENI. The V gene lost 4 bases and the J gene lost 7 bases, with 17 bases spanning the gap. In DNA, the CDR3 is TGTGCCAGCTCACTCGACCAGGGGAATGGACAGCCCCAGCATTTT. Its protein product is CASSLDQGNGQPQHF.

The CDR3 sequence: CASSLTQGGQYF. In DNA, the CDR3 is TGTGCCAGCAGCTTGACACAGGGAGGGCAGTACTTC. V and J are TRBV5-6 and TRBJ2-7; D is possibly TRBD1 or TRBD2 (6 bases each). V lost 1 base to trimming and J lost 9 bases, with 11 bases between them. The CDR3 spans 12 residues. Germline CDR1 reads SGHDT; CDR2 reads YYEEEE.